Listed here are 20 T cell receptor beta chains from one sample, sequenced in a study of shared clonotypes between healthy human individuals. The data were produced by immunoSEQ multiplex PCR, yet TCRdb's version contains in-frame clones alone and is incomplete. The profile shows about 2.4 million clones, 80% to 95% of them singletons. Sequencing input: naive CD4+ T cells from PBMCs. Subset described: CD45RA+ positively selected. The receptors were gathered from a man aged 18 to 29 in good health. Some clones in this sample may be carry-over from other donors' samples.

This chain uses TRBV9 with TRBJ2-5; possibly TRBD1 for D (6 bases). The germline V and J ends were trimmed by 2 bases and 4 bases, with 18 bases remaining between them. The CDR3 has 16 residues. CDR1 is SGDLS, CDR2 YYNGEE, per germline. The CDR3: CASSVGLGHGGETQYF. In DNA form, the CDR3 reads TGTGCCAGCAGCGTTGGATTGGGACATGGAGGAGAGACCCAGTACTTC.

The gene calls are TRBV18 and TRBJ1-2, with TRBD1 identical over 7 bases. V lost 3 bases, J lost 2 bases, and 6 bases stayed unmatched. The CDR3 length is 15 residues. CDR1 is KGHSH, CDR2 LQKENI, per germline. As DNA, the CDR3 is TGTGCCAGCTCACCCGCGGACAGGACGAACTATGGCTACACCTTC. It is translated as CASSPADRTNYGYTF. Using reference TRBV18 and TRBJ1-2 for the parts outside the CDR3, the full variable domain is NAGVMQNPRHLVRRRGQEARLRCSPMKGHSHVYWYRQLPEEGLKFMVYLQKENIIDESGMPKERFSAEFPKEGPSILRIQQVVRGDSAAYFCASSPADRTNYGYTFGSGTRLTVV.

The genes are TRBV10-3 and TRBJ1-2; tentatively, D is TRBD1 (6 bases). This CDR3 spans 11 amino acids. Trimming left V 6 bases short and J 8 bases short, with 10 bases between. Looked up from germline, CDR1 is ENHRY and CDR2 is SYGVKD. In DNA, the CDR3 is TGTGCCATCAGGACCAGGGGCGGCTACACCTTC. Protein sequence: CAIRTRGGYTF.

The chain is built from TRBV18 and TRBJ2-4; D remains ambiguous. V was cut by 3 bases and J by 0 bases, with 12 bases left in between. Germline values: CDR1 KGHSH, CDR2 LQKENI. The CDR3 runs to 16 residues. CDR3 DNA: TGTGCCAGCTCACCCCCGAGGCCCCTAGCCAAAAACATTCAGTACTTC. Residues: CASSPPRPLAKNIQYF.

The V and J genes are TRBV25-1 and TRBJ2-7; D might be TRBD2 (6 bases). The CDR3 has 15 residues. Looked up from germline, CDR1 is MGHDK and CDR2 is SYGVNS. The ends were cut back, 0 bases at V and 6 bases at J, with 15 bases in the middle. The chain's CDR3 is CASSEYLGGRGEQYF. The CDR3 bases are TGTGCCAGCAGTGAATATCTTGGGGGGAGAGGCGAGCAGTACTTC.

CDR3 in DNA: TGTGCCAGCAGCTTGTGGGGTAGCAATCAGCCCCAGCATTTT. It codes for CASSLWGSNQPQHF. This rearrangement joins TRBV5-6 to TRBJ1-5; D call uncertain. Germline CDR1 reads SGHDT; CDR2 reads YYEEEE. The CDR3 extends over 14 amino acids. V was pared by 1 base and J by 0 bases, with 5 bases between.

This chain uses TRBV9 with TRBJ2-5; the D call may be TRBD1 or TRBD2 (7 bases each). Germline CDR1 and CDR2: SGDLS and YYNGEE. The CDR3 has 16 residues. Trimming removed 5 bases at V and 1 base at J, with 18 bases between. CDR3 bases: TGTGCCAGCAGTCTAGGGGGCGGGAGAAGCCAAGAGACCCAGTACTTC. It is translated as CASSLGGGRSQETQYF.

As DNA, the CDR3 is TGTGCCAGCAGCGGTGTGGGGAACGAGCAGTACTTC. Protein product: CASSGVGNEQYF. The genes are TRBV5-4 and TRBJ2-7; D is uncertain. The CDR3 has 12 residues. Germline CDR1 is SGHNT and CDR2 is YYREEE (reference sequence). V shed 4 bases and J shed 5 bases, with 10 bases lying between them.

This clone has a single count. V gene TRBV5-4 combines with J gene TRBJ2-1, with D possibly matching TRBD2 (6 bases). Looked up from germline, CDR1 is SGHNT and CDR2 is YYREEE (reference sequence). CDR3 length equals 16 residues. The germline V and J ends were trimmed by 3 bases and 1 base, with 14 bases remaining between them. The chain's CDR3 is CASSSTGERSYNEQFF. In nucleotides, the CDR3 is TGTGCCAGCAGCTCAACGGGGGAGAGGTCCTACAATGAGCAGTTCTTC.

J is TRBJ2-3 and V is TRBV29-1; no firm D call. Trimming took off 3 bases at V and 2 bases at J, with 6 bases between the two ends. The CDR3 is 12 residues long. CDR1 and CDR2 (germline): SQVTM, ANQGSEA. In DNA, the CDR3 is TGCAGCGTTGAGTCACCCACAGATACGCAGTATTTT. Amino acid sequence: CSVESPTDTQYF.

The chain employs TRBV18 and TRBJ2-7; TRBD2 matches 8 bases. The CDR3 is 13 residues long. The germline CDR1 and CDR2 sequences are KGHSH and LQKENI. V gave up 6 bases and J gave up 5 bases; unmatched junction bases: 6. The CDR3 bases are TGTGCCAGCTCTCGGGGGGGGTTCGACGAGCAGTACTTC. This codes for CASSRGGFDEQYF.

This clone was seen only once. DNA of the CDR3: TGTGCCAGCAGCTTGGCCGGGAGGGGCAATCAGCCCCAGCATTTT. It specifies CASSLAGRGNQPQHF. The rearrangement links TRBV5-4 to TRBJ1-5; D unresolved. Trimming removed 0 bases from V and 2 bases from J, with 9 bases in between. The CDR3 is made up of 15 amino acids. The germline V gene encodes CDR1 SGHNT and CDR2 YYREEE (reference sequence).

This rearrangement joins TRBV7-8 to TRBJ1-1; D unclear. CDR3 length: 12 amino acids. Trimming took 4 bases from V and 7 from J, leaving 10 bases between them. Per the germline V gene, CDR1 is SGHVS and CDR2 is FQNEAQ. Written as DNA, the CDR3 is TGTGCCAGCAGCTCTAATCTGGGTGAAGCTTTCTTT. The encoded protein is CASSSNLGEAFF.

The V gene is TRBV7-2, the J gene TRBJ2-5; 8 bases match TRBD1. The V gene's germline CDR1 is SGHTA and CDR2 FQGNSA. Trimming cost V 7 bases and J 5 bases; bases outside gene matches: 12. This CDR3 is built from 15 residues. The chain's CDR3 is CASTSGGQAGETQYF. DNA of the CDR3: TGTGCCAGCACCTCCGGGGGACAGGCCGGCGAGACCCAGTACTTC.

J is TRBJ2-1 and V is TRBV7-2, with 11 bases aligning to TRBD2. Germline trimming cut 5 bases from V and 8 bases from J; bases unmatched to any gene: 5. CDR3 length: 14 amino acids. CDR1 SGHTA and CDR2 FQGNSA come from the germline V gene. The CDR3 DNA follows: TGTGCCAGCAGCCATACTAGCGGGAGTGATGAGCAGTTCTTC. Amino acids: CASSHTSGSDEQFF.

The V gene is TRBV11-2, the J gene TRBJ2-1; 8 nucleotides agree with TRBD2. Germline values: CDR1 SGHAT, CDR2 FQNNGV. The CDR3 length is 15 residues. The J segment lost 0 bases and the V segment lost 3 bases, leaving 1 base of the junction unmatched. In DNA, the CDR3 is TGTGCCAGCAGCTTGAGCGGGAGCTCCTACAATGAGCAGTTCTTC. As protein: CASSLSGSSYNEQFF.

The V gene is TRBV6-4, the J gene TRBJ2-7; weak D call: TRBD2 (5 bases). This CDR3 is 16 amino acids long. The germline gives CDR1 MRHNA, CDR2 SNTAGT. V was trimmed by 4 bases and J by 6 bases, leaving 22 bases between them. CDR3 sequence (DNA): TGTGCCAGCAGTGCTTTATTCCGGGGTACACCGTTCGAGCAGTACTTC. Amino acids: CASSALFRGTPFEQYF.

The chain is built from TRBV15 and TRBJ1-4; 9 positions agree with TRBD1. The CDR3 contains 16 residues. After removal of 0 bases from V and 6 bases from J, the junction contained 5 bases not matched to a gene. The V gene's germline CDR1 is LNHNV and CDR2 YYDKDF (reference sequence). The CDR3 DNA reads as TGTGCCACCAGCAGAGAACAGGGGGCTGGGGATGAAAAACTGTTTTTT. Encoded protein: CATSREQGAGDEKLFF. Variable domain in full (rest from reference TRBV15 and TRBJ1-4): DAMVIQNPRYQVTQFGKPVTLSCSQTLNHNVMYWYQQKSSQAPKLLFHYYDKDFNNEADTPDNFQSRRPNTSFCFLDIRSPGLGDTAMYLCATSREQGAGDEKLFFGSGTQLSVL.

This chain joins TRBV4-2 and TRBJ1-6, with D perhaps matching TRBD1 (5 bases). Trimming took 0 bases from V and 3 from J, leaving 12 bases between them. Germline loops: CDR1 LGHNA, CDR2 YNFKEQ. The CDR3 is made up of 17 amino acids. The CDR3 DNA sequence: TGTGCCAGCAGCCAAGAAGTTAGGGGCGTCTATAATTCACCCCTCCACTTT. Translating gives CASSQEVRGVYNSPLHF.

CDR3 amino acids: CSVGWDFNSNQPQHF. The CDR3 DNA reads TGCAGCGTTGGTTGGGACTTTAATAGCAATCAGCCCCAGCATTTT. The chain is built from TRBV29-1 and TRBJ1-5; D is possibly TRBD1 (5 bases). V shed 4 bases and J shed 0 bases, with 13 bases lying between them. The germline V gene encodes CDR1 SQVTM and CDR2 ANQGSEA. The CDR3 is made up of 15 amino acids.